This entry lists 13 T cell receptor beta chains sequenced from one sample in a study of cytomegalovirus exposure and HLA in healthy donors. The PCR contained 60 Vbeta and 13 Jbeta primers. Produced via immunoSEQ multiplex PCR; TCRdb's table is partial and in-frame only. The specimen's table records some 110,000 clones. Sample: PBMCs. The receptors here all came from a middle-aged man in good health and CMV-seropositive.

The rearrangement joins TRBV6-5 to TRBJ1-2, with D uncertain. V was clipped by 1 base and J by 0 bases, with 9 bases between them. Germline V lookup: CDR1 MNHEY, CDR2 SVGAGI. The CDR3 is 15 residues long. CDR3 sequence (DNA): TGTGCCAGCAGTTACTACGGGTTGGCTAACTATGGCTACACCTTC. This encodes CASSYYGLANYGYTF.

This rearrangement joins TRBV11-1 to TRBJ2-3; the match to TRBD1 covers 8 bases. Germline CDR1 is SGHAT and CDR2 is FQDESV (reference sequence). After removal of 5 bases from V and 5 bases from J, the junction contained 6 bases not matched to a gene. CDR3 length equals 14 residues. CDR3 nucleotides: TGTGCCAGCAGCCGGCGGGACAGGTTAGATACGCAGTATTTT. Amino acids: CASSRRDRLDTQYF.

The chain's CDR3 is CASSLGQGFTYEQYF. CDR3 DNA: TGCGCCAGCAGCTTAGGACAGGGTTTTACCTACGAGCAGTACTTC. The chain combines TRBV5-1 with TRBJ2-7; 8 bases are a match to TRBD1. V was clipped by 2 bases and J by 2 bases; unmatched bases: 6. The CDR3 runs 15 residues. The V gene's germline CDR1 is SGHRS and CDR2 YFSETQ.

The chain links TRBV12-5 to TRBJ1-1; the D gene is possibly TRBD1 (6 bases). Trimming pared 4 bases from V and 2 bases from J, leaving 17 bases between. There are 16 residues in the CDR3. Per germline, CDR1 LGHNT and CDR2 FRNRAP. The CDR3 loop is CASGSTDRGANTEAFF. The CDR3 DNA reads TGTGCTAGTGGTTCGACGGACAGAGGGGCTAACACTGAAGCTTTCTTT.

The chain uses TRBV6-1 and TRBJ2-7, with D perhaps TRBD1 (6 bases). Looked up from germline, CDR1 is MNHNS and CDR2 is SASEGT. Trimming took off 2 bases at V and 3 bases at J, with 8 bases between the two ends. This CDR3 spans 13 amino acids. CDR3 amino acids: CASSENRVYEQYF. The CDR3 DNA reads TGTGCCAGCAGTGAAAACAGGGTCTACGAGCAGTACTTC.

V is TRBV28 and J is TRBJ1-3; maybe TRBD1 (6 bases). The CDR3 totals 16 residues. The V gene's germline CDR1 is MDHEN and CDR2 SYDVKM. V lost 3 bases to trimming and J lost 0 bases, with 12 bases between them. In DNA, the CDR3 is TGTGCCAGCAGTTTTGTCAGGGGCGTCTCTGGAAACACCATATATTTT. Residues: CASSFVRGVSGNTIYF. Complete variable domain (other parts from reference TRBV28 and TRBJ1-3): DVKVTQSSRYLVKRTGEKVFLECVQDMDHENMFWYRQDPGLGLRLIYFSYDVKMKEKGDIPEGYSVSREKKERFSLILESASTNQTSMYLCASSFVRGVSGNTIYFGEGSWLTVV.

The CDR3 DNA reads TGTGCCAGCAGCCGACAGGGGTCCCCCTACGAGCAGTACTTC. This sequence encodes CASSRQGSPYEQYF. The chain is built from TRBV5-6 and TRBJ2-7; TRBD1 aligns across 8 bases. J gave up 2 bases and V 4 bases, and 5 bases lay outside the gene matches. CDR1 is SGHDT, CDR2 YYEEEE, per germline. CDR3 length: 14 amino acids.

V usage is TRBV5-6 and J usage is TRBJ2-3, with a tentative D call TRBD1 (6 bases). The V and J ends lost 4 bases and 1 base respectively, with 16 bases between them. The CDR3 has 16 amino acids. CDR1 is SGHDT, CDR2 YYEEEE, per germline. The CDR3: CASSPLGQSRTDTQYF. In DNA, the CDR3 is TGTGCCAGCAGCCCCCTCGGACAGTCCCGCACAGATACGCAGTATTTT.

The rearrangement uses TRBV6-5 and TRBJ2-2; D unresolved. This CDR3 is built from 12 residues. CDR1 is MNHEY and CDR2 is SVGAGI in the germline V gene. The V end lost 8 bases, the J end lost 6 bases, and 10 bases lay between the germline ends. The CDR3 region has the DNA TGTGCCAGCGGTTCTCGCGCCGGGGAGCTGTTTTTT. This encodes CASGSRAGELFF.

In DNA, the CDR3 is TGTGCCAGCAGCTCCGTTTTGGCGGTTATGTACAATGAGCAGTTCTTC. Amino acids: CASSSVLAVMYNEQFF. V is TRBV7-2 and J is TRBJ2-1; D not resolved. CDR3 length: 16 residues. Germline CDR1 and CDR2: SGHTA and FQGNSA. V shed 4 bases and J shed 4 bases, with 17 bases lying between them.

The rearrangement uses TRBV5-6 and TRBJ2-3, with TRBD1 matching 11 bases. Germline V gives CDR1 SGHDT, CDR2 YYEEEE. There are 15 residues in the CDR3. The ends lost 4 bases at V and 3 bases at J; junction bases unmatched: 4. CDR3: CASSGGQGATDTQYF. CDR3 DNA: TGTGCCAGCAGCGGAGGACAGGGGGCTACAGATACGCAGTATTTT.

The rearrangement uses TRBV29-1 and TRBJ1-1, with TRBD1 as a possible D gene (5 bases). CDR1 SQVTM and CDR2 ANQGSEA come from the germline V gene. V gave up 6 bases and J gave up 4 bases, with 12 bases separating them. This CDR3 spans 12 amino acids. The chain's CDR3 is CSVGGFGTEAFF. The CDR3 DNA is TGCAGCGTGGGGGGATTCGGCACTGAAGCTTTCTTT.

This chain links TRBV9 with TRBJ2-1, with 10 bases that match TRBD2. Per the germline V gene, CDR1 is SGDLS and CDR2 is YYNGEE. This CDR3 spans 15 amino acids. With V trimmed by 2 bases and J by 9 bases, 8 bases remained unmatched. The CDR3: CASSVLAGEGGEQFF. Here the CDR3 DNA reads TGTGCCAGCAGCGTCCTAGCGGGAGAGGGAGGTGAGCAGTTCTTC.